The 11 T cell receptor beta chains listed next were all sequenced from one sample in a study of shared clonotypes between healthy human individuals. TCRdb's table, derived via immunoSEQ multiplex PCR, lists solely in-frame clones and lacks some. The repertoire includes more than 2 million clones, 85% to 95% of them detected once, and 0.85% to 1.3% sits in the top ten. Naive CD8 cells lacked CD45RO, underwent positive selection for CCR7 and left out terminally differentiated effector memory CD45RA+ cells. The specimen was naive CD8+ T cells sorted from blood. The receptors were sampled from a man younger than 30 in good health.

This chain joins TRBV10-1 and TRBJ2-7, with D possibly called TRBD1 or TRBD2 (5 bases each). The CDR3 contains 15 residues. V was cut by 3 bases and J by 2 bases, with 14 bases left in between. Germline CDR1 is WNHNN and CDR2 is SYGVQD (reference sequence). The CDR3: CASSEPRDGTYEQYF. CDR3 sequence (DNA): TGCGCCAGCAGTGAACCCCGGGACGGCACCTACGAGCAGTACTTC.

Here the CDR3 reads CASSYFGGTYEQYF. The CDR3 DNA follows: TGTGCCAGCAGTTACTTCGGGGGTACCTACGAGCAGTACTTC. This rearrangement joins TRBV6-6 to TRBJ2-7; D is perhaps TRBD2 (6 bases). This CDR3 spans 14 amino acids. Trimming took 1 base from V and 2 from J, leaving 9 bases between them. The germline V gene encodes CDR1 MNHNY and CDR2 SVGAGI (reference sequence).

The V call is TRBV15, the J call TRBJ2-5; D may correspond to TRBD1 or TRBD2 (6 bases each). The V end lost 6 bases, the J end lost 3 bases, and 20 bases lay between the germline ends. The CDR3 contains 16 residues. CDR1 is LNHNV and CDR2 is YYDKDF in the germline V gene (reference sequence). The chain's CDR3 is CATSQTGARGKETQYF. The CDR3 coding sequence is TGTGCCACCAGTCAAACGGGGGCGCGGGGAAAAGAGACCCAGTACTTC.

Of note for this clone: In the same sample, other DNA sequences code for this CDR3. This rearrangement joins TRBV27 to TRBJ2-7; weak D call: TRBD1 (6 bases). CDR3 length: 13 residues. CDR1 is MNHEY and CDR2 is SMNVEV in the germline V gene (reference sequence). V was pared by 2 bases and J by 6 bases, with 11 bases between. CDR3 in amino acids: CASSLTGYGEQYF. DNA of the CDR3: TGTGCCAGCAGTTTAACAGGGTATGGCGAGCAGTACTTC.

This chain links TRBV4-3 with TRBJ2-7; D unresolved. The CDR3 covers 16 residues. Germline-derived CDR1 and CDR2 are LGHNA and YSLEER. V lost 2 bases and J 2 bases, leaving 16 bases between the germline ends. In nucleotides, the CDR3 is TGCGCCAGCAGCCAATCTCCGGACGGCTTTCCCTACGAGCAGTACTTC. Translating gives CASSQSPDGFPYEQYF.

This clone occurred once. The chain carries TRBV7-9 and TRBJ2-7; D not resolved. In germline, CDR1 is SEHNR, CDR2 FQNEAQ (reference sequence). The CDR3 totals 14 residues. V gave up 2 bases and J gave up 2 bases, with 10 bases separating them. DNA for the CDR3: TGTGCCAGCAGCTTATCCGTCCCTCCCTACGAGCAGTACTTC. As protein: CASSLSVPPYEQYF.

This clone was recorded only once. The chain uses TRBV6-5 and TRBJ1-1, with D possibly matching TRBD1 (6 bases). Germline CDR1 and CDR2: MNHEY and SVGAGI. The CDR3 is 15 residues long. Trimming removed 6 bases from V and 1 base from J, with 15 bases in between. The DNA of the CDR3 is TGTGCCAGCAGCCCCGGGGTAGGGGGGAACACTGAAGCTTTCTTT. It codes for CASSPGVGGNTEAFF.

The chain joins TRBV29-1 to TRBJ1-2, with 10 bases that match TRBD1. The length of the CDR3 is 14 residues. Germline CDR1 reads SQVTM; CDR2 reads ANQGSEA. Trimming cost V 4 bases and J 4 bases; bases outside gene matches: 6. The CDR3 nucleotides read TGCAGCGTTGCGGGACAGGGGTTCGGCTATGGCTACACCTTC. It yields the protein CSVAGQGFGYGYTF. Supplemented by reference TRBV29-1 and TRBJ1-2, the full variable domain reads SAVISQKPSRDICQRGTSLTIQCQVDSQVTMMFWYRQQPGQSLTLIATANQGSEATYESGFVIDKFPISRPNLTFSTLTVSNMSPEDSSIYLCSVAGQGFGYGYTFGSGTRLTVV.

The table lists this clone with a few counts. CDR3 protein: CASSVVPGNQPQHF. CDR3 nucleotide sequence: TGTGCCAGCAGCGTAGTGCCCGGCAATCAGCCCCAGCATTTT. This chain uses TRBV9 with TRBJ1-5; the D is unclear. CDR1 and CDR2 from the germline V gene are SGDLS and YYNGEE. CDR3 size: 14 residues. V was cut by 0 bases and J by 2 bases, with 6 bases left in between. The entire variable domain, with the rest obtained from reference TRBV9 and TRBJ1-5, is as follows: DSGVTQTPKHLITATGQRVTLRCSPRSGDLSVYWYQQSLDQGLQFLIQYYNGEERAKGNILERFSAQQFPDLHSELNLSSLELGDSALYFCASSVVPGNQPQHFGDGTRLSIL.

This chain uses TRBV27 with TRBJ2-7; TRBD1 matches at 11 bases. Germline loops: CDR1 MNHEY, CDR2 SMNVEV (reference sequence). CDR3 length: 15 residues. V trimming: 6 bases; J trimming: 6 bases; junction bases outside the gene matches: 10. The CDR3 DNA follows: TGTGCCAGCAGCTTACTCGGGACAGGGGGACTCGAGCAGTACTTC. This encodes CASSLLGTGGLEQYF.

Regarding this clone: The identical CDR3 is also encoded by other nucleotide sequences in the sample. For the CDR3, the DNA is TGTGCCAGCAGTTTGGGAACAGGGTCCGGCTACACCTTC. Amino acid sequence: CASSLGTGSGYTF. The chain joins TRBV27 to TRBJ1-2, with D perhaps matching TRBD1 (6 bases). The germline V gene encodes CDR1 MNHEY and CDR2 SMNVEV (reference sequence). V was clipped by 3 bases and J by 8 bases, with 13 bases between them. The CDR3 runs 13 residues.